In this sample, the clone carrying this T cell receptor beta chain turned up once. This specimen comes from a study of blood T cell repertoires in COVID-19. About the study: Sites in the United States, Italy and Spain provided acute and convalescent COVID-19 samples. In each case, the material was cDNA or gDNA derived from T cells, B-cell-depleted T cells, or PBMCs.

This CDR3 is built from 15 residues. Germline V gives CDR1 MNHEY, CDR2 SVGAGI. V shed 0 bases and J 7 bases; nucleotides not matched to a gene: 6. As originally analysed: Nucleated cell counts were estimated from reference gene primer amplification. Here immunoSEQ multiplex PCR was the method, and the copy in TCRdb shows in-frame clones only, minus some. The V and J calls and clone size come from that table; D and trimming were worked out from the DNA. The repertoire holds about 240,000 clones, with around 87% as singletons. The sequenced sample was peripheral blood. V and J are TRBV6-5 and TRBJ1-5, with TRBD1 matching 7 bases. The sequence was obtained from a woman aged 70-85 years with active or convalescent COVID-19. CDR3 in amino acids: CASSYSRSGGQPQHF. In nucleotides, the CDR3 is TGTGCCAGCAGTTACTCGAGATCAGGGGGGCAGCCCCAGCATTTT.